This T cell receptor beta chain was documented in a study of blood T cell repertoires in COVID-19. Study summary: The United States, Italy and Spain supplied acute and convalescent COVID-19 samples. The cDNA or gDNA used as material had been derived from T cells, B-cell-depleted T cells, or PBMCs.

Trimming took 3 bases from V and 4 from J, leaving 9 bases between them. Looked up from germline, CDR1 is SGDLS and CDR2 is YYNGEE. CDR3 length: 13 residues. The repertoire was sequenced with immunoSEQ multiplex PCR; TCRdb's copy has only in-frame clones and lacks some. This table holds about 140,000 clones, roughly 84% found once. The source of this sequence is a man under 40 with COVID-19, enrolled during active disease. The material sequenced was peripheral blood. The chain links TRBV9 to TRBJ2-3; D may be TRBD2 (6 bases). DNA for the CDR3: TGTGCCAGCAGCGCCAGACTAGCAGATACGCAGTATTTT. Residues: CASSARLADTQYF.